These 4 T cell receptor beta chains share one sample of origin, sequenced in a study of blood T cell repertoires in COVID-19. Measured with immunoSEQ multiplex PCR; TCRdb has only the in-frame clones, and not every one. The table has 150,000 or so clones, 75% to 90% seen once. The sequencing sample was made of peripheral blood. The origin of the receptors is a man between 18 and 35 years old with COVID-19, enrolled during active disease.

J is TRBJ2-3 and V is TRBV29-1; 14 nucleotides match TRBD2. V trimming: 8 bases; J trimming: 2 bases; junction bases outside the gene matches: 6. CDR3 length: 15 amino acids. Germline loops: CDR1 SQVTM, CDR2 ANQGSEA. CDR3 residues: CSLRTSGGITDTQYF. Written as DNA, the CDR3 is TGCAGCTTGCGGACTAGCGGGGGGATCACAGATACGCAGTATTTT.

The gene calls are TRBV6-5 and TRBJ2-3; no clear D. Germline-derived CDR1 and CDR2 are MNHEY and SVGAGI. CDR3 length: 13 residues. Trimming removed 6 bases from V and 4 bases from J, with 11 bases in between. The CDR3 here is CASSRAAPDTQYF. CDR3 sequence (DNA): TGTGCCAGCAGCCGCGCGGCCCCAGATACGCAGTATTTT.

The gene calls are TRBV9 and TRBJ1-2; D gene uncertain. V was shortened by 3 bases and J by 4 bases, with 16 bases between the two germline ends. Per germline, CDR1 SGDLS and CDR2 YYNGEE. CDR3 length: 15 amino acids. The CDR3 nucleotides read TGTGCCAGCAGCGGAACGGGGATACCGACCTATGGCTACACCTTC. This translates into CASSGTGIPTYGYTF.

V gene TRBV6-5 combines with J gene TRBJ1-5; 7 bases map to TRBD1. The CDR3 is 13 amino acids. Trimming removed 11 bases from V and 6 bases from J; junction bases left unmatched: 10. Germline CDR1 and CDR2: MNHEY and SVGAGI. The CDR3 sequence: CASNRGEGQPQHF. As DNA, the CDR3 is TGTGCCTCCAACAGGGGCGAGGGTCAGCCCCAGCATTTT.